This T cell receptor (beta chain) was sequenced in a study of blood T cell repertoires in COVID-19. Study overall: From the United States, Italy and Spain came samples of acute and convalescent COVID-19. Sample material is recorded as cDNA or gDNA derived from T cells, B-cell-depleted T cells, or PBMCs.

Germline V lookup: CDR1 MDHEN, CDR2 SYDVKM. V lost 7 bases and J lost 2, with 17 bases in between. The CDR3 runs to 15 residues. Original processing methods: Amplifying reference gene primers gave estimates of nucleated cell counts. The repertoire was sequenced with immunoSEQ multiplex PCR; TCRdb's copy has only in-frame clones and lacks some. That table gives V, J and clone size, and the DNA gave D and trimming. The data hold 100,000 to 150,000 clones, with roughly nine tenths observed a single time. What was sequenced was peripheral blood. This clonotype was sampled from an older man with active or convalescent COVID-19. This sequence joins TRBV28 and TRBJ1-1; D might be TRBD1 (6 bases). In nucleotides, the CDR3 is TGTGCCAGCACCTGGGGGGGGCTATCAAACACTGAAGCTTTCTTT. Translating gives CASTWGGLSNTEAFF.